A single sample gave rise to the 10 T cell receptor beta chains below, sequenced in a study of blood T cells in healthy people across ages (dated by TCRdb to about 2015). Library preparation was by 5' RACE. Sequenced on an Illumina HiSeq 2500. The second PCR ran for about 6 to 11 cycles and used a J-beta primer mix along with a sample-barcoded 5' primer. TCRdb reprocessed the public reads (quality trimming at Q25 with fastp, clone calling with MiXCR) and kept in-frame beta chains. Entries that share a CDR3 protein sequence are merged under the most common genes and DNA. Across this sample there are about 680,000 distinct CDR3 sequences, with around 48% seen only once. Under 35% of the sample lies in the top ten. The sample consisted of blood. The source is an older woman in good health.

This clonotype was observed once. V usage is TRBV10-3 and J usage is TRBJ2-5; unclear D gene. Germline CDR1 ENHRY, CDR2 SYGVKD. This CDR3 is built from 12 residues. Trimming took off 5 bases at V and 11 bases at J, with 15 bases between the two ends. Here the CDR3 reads CAISSSYNEQYF. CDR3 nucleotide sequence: TGTGCCATCAGTTCCTCCTACAATGAGCAGTACTTC.

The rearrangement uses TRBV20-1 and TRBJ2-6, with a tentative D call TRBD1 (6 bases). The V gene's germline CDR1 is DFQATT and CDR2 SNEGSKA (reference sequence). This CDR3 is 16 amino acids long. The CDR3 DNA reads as TGCAGGGTTCACGAGGGGGTTAACTCTGGGGCCAACGTCCTGACTTTC. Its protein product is CRVHEGVNSGANVLTF.

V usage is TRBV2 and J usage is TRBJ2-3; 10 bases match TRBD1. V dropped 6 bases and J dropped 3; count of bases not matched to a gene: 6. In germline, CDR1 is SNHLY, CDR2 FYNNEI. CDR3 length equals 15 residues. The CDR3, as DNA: TGTGCCAGCAGACCCGGGACAGGGGAGACAGATACGCAGTATTTT. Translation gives CASRPGTGETDTQYF. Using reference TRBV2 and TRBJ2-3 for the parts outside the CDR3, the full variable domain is EPEVTQTPSHQVTQMGQEVILRCVPISNHLYFYWYRQILGQKVEFLVSFYNNEISEKSEIFDDQFSVERPDGSNFTLKIRSTKLEDSAMYFCASRPGTGETDTQYFGPGTRLTVL.

DNA for the CDR3: TGTGCCAGCAGCTTAGATGGGTACGGAGGGGAAACCCAGTACTTC. This gives the protein CASSLDGYGGETQYF. The chain links TRBV7-2 to TRBJ2-5; a possible D gene is TRBD2 (6 bases). V lost 1 base, J lost 8 bases, and 17 bases lay in between. The V gene's germline CDR1 is SGHTA and CDR2 FQGNSA. The CDR3 loop spans 15 amino acids.

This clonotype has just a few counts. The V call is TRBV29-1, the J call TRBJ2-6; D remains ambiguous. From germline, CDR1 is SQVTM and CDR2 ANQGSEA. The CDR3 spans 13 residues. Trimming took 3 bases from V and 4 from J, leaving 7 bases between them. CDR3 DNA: TGCAGCGTTGACCCTATGGGGGCCAACGTCCTGACTTTC. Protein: CSVDPMGANVLTF.

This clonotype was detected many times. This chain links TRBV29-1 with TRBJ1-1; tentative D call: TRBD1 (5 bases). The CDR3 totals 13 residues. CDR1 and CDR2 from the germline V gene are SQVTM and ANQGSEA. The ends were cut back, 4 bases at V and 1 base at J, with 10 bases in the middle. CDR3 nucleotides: TGCAGCGTTGCCGAGGGGACGAACACTGAAGCTTTCTTT. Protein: CSVAEGTNTEAFF.

The CDR3 coding sequence is TGCAGTGCTAGCGCGAGAACTAGCGGGAGCTCAGATACGCAGTATTTT. Protein: CSASARTSGSSDTQYF. This chain links TRBV20-1 with TRBJ2-3, with TRBD2 identical over 11 bases. The V gene's germline CDR1 is DFQATT and CDR2 SNEGSKA (reference sequence). The CDR3 covers 16 residues. The V and J ends lost 3 bases and 4 bases, in that order; junction bases with no gene match: 9.

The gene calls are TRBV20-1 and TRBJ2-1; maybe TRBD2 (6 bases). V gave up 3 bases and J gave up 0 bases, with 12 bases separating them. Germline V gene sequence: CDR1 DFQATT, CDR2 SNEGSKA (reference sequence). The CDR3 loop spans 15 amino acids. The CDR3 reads CSASPPGSSYNEQFF. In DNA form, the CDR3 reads TGCAGTGCTAGTCCTCCCGGGAGCTCCTACAATGAGCAGTTCTTC.

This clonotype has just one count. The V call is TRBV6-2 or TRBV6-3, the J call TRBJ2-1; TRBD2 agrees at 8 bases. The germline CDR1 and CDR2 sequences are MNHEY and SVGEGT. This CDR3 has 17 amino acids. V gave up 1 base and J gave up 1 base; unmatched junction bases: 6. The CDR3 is CASSYFTSGGSYNEQFF. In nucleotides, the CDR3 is TGTGCCAGCAGTTACTTTACTAGCGGAGGGTCCTACAATGAGCAGTTCTTC.

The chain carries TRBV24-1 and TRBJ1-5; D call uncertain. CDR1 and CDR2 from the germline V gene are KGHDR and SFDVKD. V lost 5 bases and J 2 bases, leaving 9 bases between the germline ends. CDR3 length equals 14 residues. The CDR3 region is CATSGGLGNQPQHF. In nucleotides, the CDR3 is TGTGCCACCAGTGGAGGGTTGGGCAATCAGCCCCAGCATTTT.